This TCR beta chain was identified during a study of CXCR3-negative and CXCR3-positive naive CD8 T cells. The libraries of TRB cDNA were prepared using 5' RACE with UMI labels. TCRdb re-called the 5' RACE reads, yielding one record per CDR3 amino acid sequence without DNA. The sample includes approximately 39,000 distinct CDR3 sequences. Sequencing was done on a sample of memory CD8+ T cells from blood. This receptor was obtained from a human donor in good health. Some clones in this sample may be carry-over from other donors' samples.

CDR3: CSVENRNEQYF. The V gene is TRBV29-1, the J gene TRBJ2-7. The germline V gene encodes CDR1 SQVTM and CDR2 ANQGSEA. The CDR3 extends over 11 amino acids.